Listed below are T cell receptor beta chains from one sample, sequenced in a study of CD8 T cells in Susac syndrome. TCRdb fed the immunoSEQ multiplex PCR reads into MiXCR, producing one record per CDR3 protein. The sample lists under 200,000 distinct CDR3 sequences; approximately 95% were seen once. Sequenced sample: CD8+ T cells from PBMCs. The receptors come from a human donor with multiple sclerosis. The CDR3 runs from the conserved cysteine through the conserved F or W. A D gene is named only where the DNA matches it firmly. Clone size is not always given. Where it is, it says once, few, many or a class for expanded clones.

V gene: TRBV20-1; D gene: TRBD2; J gene: TRBJ2-1; clone size: NA; CDR3 protein: CSARDSLAGGNEQFF; CDR3 DNA: TGCAGTGCTAGAGATTCACTAGCGGGGGGTAATGAGCAGTTCTTC
V gene: TRBV29-1; D gene: NA; J gene: TRBJ1-2; clone size: NA; CDR3 protein: CSVEPAAPNYGYTF; CDR3 DNA: TGCAGCGTTGAGCCAGCCGCGCCTAACTATGGCTACACCTTC
V gene: TRBV10-3; D gene: NA; J gene: TRBJ2-7; clone size: NA; CDR3 protein: CAISADYTYEQYF; CDR3 DNA: TGTGCCATCAGTGCGGACTATACCTACGAGCAGTACTTC
V gene: TRBV3-1; D gene: NA; J gene: TRBJ2-1; clone size: NA; CDR3 protein: CASSHGTPPIREQFF; CDR3 DNA: TGTGCCAGCAGCCATGGGACCCCTCCAATCCGTGAGCAGTTCTTC
V gene: TRBV2; D gene: NA; J gene: TRBJ2-3; clone size: NA; CDR3 protein: CASKGSATDTQYF; CDR3 DNA: TGTGCCAGCAAAGGAAGCGCCACAGATACGCAGTATTTT
V gene: TRBV4-2; D gene: NA; J gene: TRBJ2-7; clone size: NA; CDR3 protein: CASSQEGDRTYEQYF; CDR3 DNA: TGTGCCAGCAGCCAAGAAGGGGATAGGACCTACGAGCAGTACTTC
V gene: TRBV19; D gene: NA; J gene: TRBJ1-5; clone size: once; CDR3 protein: CASSMGITNQPQHF; CDR3 DNA: TGTGCCAGTAGTATGGGGATCACAAATCAGCCCCAGCATTTT
V gene: TRBV7-9; D gene: TRBD2; J gene: TRBJ2-7; clone size: NA; CDR3 protein: CASSLGLAGGLYEQYF; CDR3 DNA: TGTGCCAGCAGCTTAGGACTAGCGGGAGGGCTCTACGAGCAGTACTTC
V gene: TRBV9; D gene: TRBD1; J gene: TRBJ1-2; clone size: NA; CDR3 protein: CASSVGDRAGGYTF; CDR3 DNA: TGTGCCAGCAGCGTAGGGGACAGGGCGGGCGGCTACACCTTC
V gene: TRBV29-1; D gene: TRBD2; J gene: TRBJ2-7; clone size: NA; CDR3 protein: CSVERAGVAEQYF; CDR3 DNA: TGCAGCGTTGAAAGAGCGGGGGTTGCTGAGCAGTACTTC
V gene: TRBV23-1; D gene: NA; J gene: TRBJ2-5; clone size: NA; CDR3 protein: CASSQSGGRRETQYF; CDR3 DNA: TGCGCCAGCAGTCAATCGGGGGGGCGCAGAGAGACCCAGTACTTC
V gene: TRBV15; D gene: NA; J gene: TRBJ2-3; clone size: NA; CDR3 protein: CATSRGAGAQYF; CDR3 DNA: TGTGCCACCAGCAGAGGGGCTGGGGCGCAGTATTTT
V gene: TRBV4-2; D gene: NA; J gene: TRBJ2-2; clone size: NA; CDR3 protein: CASSLRSTGELFF; CDR3 DNA: TGTGCCAGCAGCCTCAGAAGCACCGGGGAGCTGTTTTTT
V gene: TRBV7-9; D gene: TRBD2; J gene: TRBJ2-7; clone size: NA; CDR3 protein: CASSPSGGSGGYEQYF; CDR3 DNA: TGTGCCAGCAGCCCCTCTGGAGGTAGCGGGGGCTACGAGCAGTACTTC
V gene: TRBV20-1; D gene: NA; J gene: TRBJ2-1; clone size: NA; CDR3 protein: CSANAQGQSNEQFF; CDR3 DNA: TGCAGTGCTAATGCACAGGGCCAATCCAATGAGCAGTTCTTC
V gene: TRBV29-1; D gene: NA; J gene: TRBJ1-1; clone size: once; CDR3 protein: CSVVGRETEAFF; CDR3 DNA: TGCAGCGTTGTAGGGAGGGAAACTGAAGCTTTCTTT
V gene: TRBV29-1; D gene: NA; J gene: TRBJ1-2; clone size: NA; CDR3 protein: CSVGGQGGNYGYTF; CDR3 DNA: TGCAGCGTTGGTGGGCAGGGAGGGAACTATGGCTACACCTTC
V gene: TRBV9; D gene: NA; J gene: TRBJ2-5; clone size: NA; CDR3 protein: CASSEQGLQETQYF; CDR3 DNA: TGTGCCAGCAGCGAACAGGGTCTCCAAGAGACCCAGTACTTC
V gene: TRBV12-3/TRBV12-4; D gene: TRBD2; J gene: TRBJ2-2; clone size: NA; CDR3 protein: CATRGVWGTGELFF; CDR3 DNA: TGTGCCACCCGGGGGGTTTGGGGCACCGGGGAGCTGTTTTTT
V gene: TRBV7-2; D gene: NA; J gene: TRBJ2-7; clone size: NA; CDR3 protein: CASSFNRPSSYEQYF; CDR3 DNA: TGTGCCAGCAGCTTTAATCGTCCTAGCTCCTACGAGCAGTACTTC
V gene: TRBV18; D gene: TRBD2; J gene: TRBJ2-3; clone size: NA; CDR3 protein: CASSPTGLAGDSRGTQYF; CDR3 DNA: TGTGCCAGCTCGCCGACAGGACTAGCGGGGGACTCACGCGGTACGCAGTATTTT
V gene: TRBV29-1; D gene: TRBD2; J gene: TRBJ2-1; clone size: NA; CDR3 protein: CSVCFVGTPGGNEQFF; CDR3 DNA: TGCAGCGTATGTTTCGTTGGGACCCCGGGGGGCAATGAGCAGTTCTTC
V gene: TRBV7-2; D gene: NA; J gene: TRBJ1-5; clone size: NA; CDR3 protein: CASSPGGNQPQHF; CDR3 DNA: TGTGCCAGCAGCCCAGGGGGCAATCAGCCCCAGCATTTT
V gene: TRBV3-1; D gene: TRBD2; J gene: TRBJ2-7; clone size: NA; CDR3 protein: CASTRTSLPYEQYF; CDR3 DNA: TGTGCCAGCACCCGGACTAGCCTTCCCTACGAGCAGTACTTC
V gene: TRBV29-1; D gene: NA; J gene: TRBJ2-3; clone size: NA; CDR3 protein: CSAPHLDTQYF; CDR3 DNA: TGCAGCGCGCCCCACCTAGATACGCAGTATTTT
V gene: TRBV4-1; D gene: NA; J gene: TRBJ2-5; clone size: NA; CDR3 protein: CASRLEGGETQYF; CDR3 DNA: TGCGCCAGCAGACTCGAAGGGGGAGAGACCCAGTACTTC
V gene: TRBV23-1; D gene: TRBD1; J gene: TRBJ2-7; clone size: NA; CDR3 protein: CASSRQPPRDRYNEQYF; CDR3 DNA: TGCGCCAGCAGTCGCCAACCTCCGCGGGACAGGTACAACGAGCAGTACTTC
V gene: TRBV20-1; D gene: NA; J gene: TRBJ2-5; clone size: NA; CDR3 protein: CSASPHASLGKTVQYF; CDR3 DNA: TGCAGTGCTAGCCCTCACGCCTCGTTGGGGAAGACTGTTCAGTACTTC
V gene: TRBV27; D gene: NA; J gene: TRBJ2-5; clone size: NA; CDR3 protein: CASSSRGAWETQYF; CDR3 DNA: TGTGCCAGCAGTTCCAGGGGGGCGTGGGAGACCCAGTACTTC
V gene: TRBV7-2; D gene: TRBD1; J gene: TRBJ2-4; clone size: NA; CDR3 protein: CASSLVRDRVLAKNIQYF; CDR3 DNA: TGTGCCAGCAGCTTAGTTCGGGACAGGGTTTTGGCCAAAAACATTCAGTACTTC
V gene: TRBV24-1; D gene: NA; J gene: TRBJ1-5; clone size: NA; CDR3 protein: CATSGGLYQPQHF; CDR3 DNA: TGTGCCACCAGTGGGGGTTTGTATCAGCCCCAGCATTTT
V gene: TRBV5-6; D gene: NA; J gene: TRBJ2-5; clone size: NA; CDR3 protein: CASSYEDWAQETQYF; CDR3 DNA: TGTGCCAGCAGCTATGAGGACTGGGCCCAAGAGACCCAGTACTTC
V gene: TRBV6-6; D gene: TRBD2; J gene: TRBJ2-3; clone size: once; CDR3 protein: CASSYWSGGRDTQYF; CDR3 DNA: TGTGCCAGCAGTTACTGGAGCGGGGGCCGAGATACGCAGTATTTT
V gene: TRBV15; D gene: NA; J gene: TRBJ1-1; clone size: NA; CDR3 protein: CATSRPGVANTEAFF; CDR3 DNA: TGTGCCACCAGCAGGCCAGGGGTGGCGAACACTGAAGCTTTCTTT
V gene: TRBV28; D gene: TRBD1; J gene: TRBJ2-1; clone size: NA; CDR3 protein: CASSLQGQGGYNEQFF; CDR3 DNA: TGTGCCAGCAGTTTACAGGGACAGGGGGGATACAATGAGCAGTTCTTC
V gene: TRBV5-1; D gene: TRBD1; J gene: TRBJ1-1; clone size: NA; CDR3 protein: CASSFQGARTEAFF; CDR3 DNA: TGCGCCAGCAGCTTCCAGGGGGCAAGGACTGAAGCTTTCTTT
V gene: TRBV15; D gene: NA; J gene: TRBJ2-1; clone size: NA; CDR3 protein: CATSRDGDEQFF; CDR3 DNA: TGTGCCACCAGCAGAGACGGGGATGAGCAGTTCTTC
V gene: TRBV2; D gene: TRBD1; J gene: TRBJ1-2; clone size: NA; CDR3 protein: CASRLDRGYFYGYTF; CDR3 DNA: TGTGCCAGCAGACTTGACAGGGGATACTTCTATGGCTACACCTTC
V gene: TRBV23-1; D gene: NA; J gene: TRBJ1-1; clone size: NA; CDR3 protein: CAESKKGPGRLRTEAFF; CDR3 DNA: TGCGCCGAGAGCAAAAAGGGGCCGGGCCGTCTCCGCACTGAAGCTTTCTTT
V gene: TRBV28; D gene: TRBD2; J gene: TRBJ2-7; clone size: NA; CDR3 protein: CASSPPTSTYEQYF; CDR3 DNA: TGTGCCAGCAGTCCCCCGACTAGCACCTACGAGCAGTACTTC
V gene: TRBV7-9; D gene: NA; J gene: TRBJ2-5; clone size: NA; CDR3 protein: CASRAFLETQYF; CDR3 DNA: TGTGCCAGCAGAGCGTTTTTAGAGACCCAGTACTTC
V gene: TRBV20-1; D gene: NA; J gene: TRBJ1-2; clone size: NA; CDR3 protein: CSVGSGGYTF; CDR3 DNA: TGCAGTGTAGGGTCGGGAGGCTACACCTTC
V gene: TRBV3-1; D gene: NA; J gene: TRBJ1-1; clone size: NA; CDR3 protein: CASSQLQNTEAFF; CDR3 DNA: TGTGCCAGCAGCCAACTGCAGAACACTGAAGCTTTCTTT
V gene: TRBV2; D gene: TRBD1; J gene: TRBJ2-7; clone size: NA; CDR3 protein: CASFGQGTYEQYF; CDR3 DNA: TGTGCCAGCTTCGGACAGGGTACCTACGAGCAGTACTTC
V gene: TRBV12-3/TRBV12-4; D gene: NA; J gene: TRBJ2-1; clone size: NA; CDR3 protein: CASSLVTGRYNEQFF; CDR3 DNA: TGTGCCAGCAGTTTAGTAACAGGGCGATACAATGAGCAGTTCTTC
V gene: TRBV7-6; D gene: NA; J gene: TRBJ2-7; clone size: once; CDR3 protein: CASSPAPAHEQYF; CDR3 DNA: TGTGCCAGCAGCCCCGCCCCGGCCCACGAGCAGTACTTC
V gene: TRBV11-2; D gene: TRBD1; J gene: TRBJ2-7; clone size: NA; CDR3 protein: CASSHIPGQSLSYEQYF; CDR3 DNA: TGTGCCAGCAGCCACATCCCGGGACAGAGCCTCTCCTACGAGCAGTACTTC
V gene: TRBV11-1; D gene: TRBD1; J gene: TRBJ1-1; clone size: NA; CDR3 protein: CASSLAYHRAGTGGIYTEAFF; CDR3 DNA: TGTGCCAGCAGCTTAGCGTACCACCGTGCCGGGACAGGGGGCATTTACACTGAAGCTTTCTTT
V gene: TRBV29-1; D gene: NA; J gene: TRBJ2-7; clone size: NA; CDR3 protein: CSVEDGDSEAYEQYF; CDR3 DNA: TGCAGCGTTGAAGACGGAGACTCGGAGGCCTACGAGCAGTACTTC
V gene: TRBV5-4; D gene: NA; J gene: TRBJ2-3; clone size: NA; CDR3 protein: CASSRRGDTQYF; CDR3 DNA: TGTGCCAGCAGCCGCCGGGGAGATACGCAGTATTTT
V gene: TRBV27; D gene: NA; J gene: TRBJ1-1; clone size: NA; CDR3 protein: CASSLYRDGTEAFF; CDR3 DNA: TGTGCCAGCAGTTTATACAGGGATGGCACTGAAGCTTTCTTT
V gene: TRBV29-1; D gene: NA; J gene: TRBJ2-7; clone size: NA; CDR3 protein: CSVGVGGTYEQYF; CDR3 DNA: TGCAGCGTTGGTGTCGGGGGAACCTACGAGCAGTACTTC
V gene: TRBV29-1; D gene: TRBD2; J gene: TRBJ2-1; clone size: NA; CDR3 protein: CSVGLAGENYNEQFF; CDR3 DNA: TGCAGCGTTGGACTAGCGGGGGAAAACTACAATGAGCAGTTCTTC
V gene: TRBV5-8; D gene: TRBD1; J gene: TRBJ1-5; clone size: NA; CDR3 protein: CASSLTGSFNSNQPQHF; CDR3 DNA: TGTGCCAGCAGCCTGACAGGGAGTTTTAATAGCAATCAGCCCCAGCATTTT
V gene: TRBV6-5; D gene: NA; J gene: TRBJ1-5; clone size: NA; CDR3 protein: CATRVGQPQHF; CDR3 DNA: TGTGCCACGAGGGTAGGTCAGCCCCAGCATTTT
V gene: TRBV13; D gene: NA; J gene: TRBJ2-7; clone size: NA; CDR3 protein: CASSLALESYEQYF; CDR3 DNA: TGTGCCAGCAGCTTAGCCCTCGAGTCCTACGAGCAGTACTTC
V gene: TRBV9; D gene: NA; J gene: TRBJ2-2; clone size: few; CDR3 protein: CASSGGILGELFF; CDR3 DNA: TGTGCCAGCAGCGGTGGGATACTCGGGGAGCTCTTTTTT
V gene: TRBV15; D gene: NA; J gene: TRBJ2-5; clone size: NA; CDR3 protein: CATSRDHWGDSQETQYF; CDR3 DNA: TGTGCCACCAGCAGAGATCATTGGGGGGACTCTCAAGAGACCCAGTACTTC
V gene: TRBV3-1; D gene: NA; J gene: TRBJ2-1; clone size: once; CDR3 protein: CASSQRILAIKGGNEQFF; CDR3 DNA: TGTGCCAGCAGCCAACGTATACTAGCCATTAAAGGTGGCAATGAGCAGTTCTTC